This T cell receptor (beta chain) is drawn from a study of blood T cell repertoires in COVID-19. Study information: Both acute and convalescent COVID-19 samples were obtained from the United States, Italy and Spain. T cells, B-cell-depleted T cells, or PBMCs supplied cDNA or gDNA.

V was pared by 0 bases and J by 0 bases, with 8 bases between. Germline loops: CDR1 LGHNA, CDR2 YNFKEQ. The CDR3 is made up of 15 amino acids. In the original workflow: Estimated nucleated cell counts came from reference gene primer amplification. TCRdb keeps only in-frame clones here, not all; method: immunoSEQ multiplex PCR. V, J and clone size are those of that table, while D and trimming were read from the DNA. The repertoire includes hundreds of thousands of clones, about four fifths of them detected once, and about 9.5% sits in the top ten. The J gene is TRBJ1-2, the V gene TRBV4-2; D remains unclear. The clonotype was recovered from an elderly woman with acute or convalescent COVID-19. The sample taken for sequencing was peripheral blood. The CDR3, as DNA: TGTGCCAGCAGCCAAGACCGGGTAGCTAACTATGGCTACACCTTC. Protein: CASSQDRVANYGYTF.